This entry lists 29 T cell receptor beta chains sequenced from one sample in a study of T-cell memory formation after mild COVID-19. TCRdb re-derived calls from the 5' RACE reads in MiXCR, one entry per CDR3 protein. The data hold about 540,000 distinct CDR3 sequences, with around 20% observed a single time. Source material: PBMCs or a T cell subset sorted from them (not recorded which). The receptors come from an adult woman who had mild COVID-19 (a few samples of this study predate the infection). Cell type and time point are not known.

The rearrangement uses TRBV19 and TRBJ1-1; D ambiguous. V dropped 1 base and J dropped 1 base, with 7 bases sitting between them. Germline V CDR1 and CDR2: LNHDA, SQIVND (reference sequence). This CDR3 contains 14 residues. CDR3: CASSIVIRNTEAFF. DNA of the CDR3: TGTGCCAGTAGTATAGTGATACGGAACACTGAAGCTTTCTTT. The full variable domain, completed using reference TRBV19 and TRBJ1-1, is DGGITQSPKYLFRKEGQNVTLSCEQNLNHDAMYWYRQDPGQGLRLIYYSQIVNDFQKGDIAEGYSVSREKKESFPLTVTSAQKNPTAFYLCASSIVIRNTEAFFGQGTRLTVV.

A few counts support this clonotype. The chain has TRBV27 and TRBJ1-2; D gene uncertain. The V gene lost 3 bases and the J gene lost 6 bases, with 11 bases spanning the gap. This CDR3 has 13 amino acids. Germline values: CDR1 MNHEY, CDR2 SMNVEV (reference sequence). In nucleotides, the CDR3 is TGTGCCAGCAGTTTGGGCGGTTACAATGGCTACACCTTC. Translating it yields CASSLGGYNGYTF.

This chain connects TRBV5-4 to TRBJ1-2, with unresolved D. This CDR3 has 13 residues. Germline CDR1 is SGHNT and CDR2 is YYREEE (reference sequence). Trimming shortened V by 4 bases and J by 8 bases, and 15 bases separated the two germline ends. DNA of the CDR3: TGTGCCAGCAGCCGATCAGGTTCGCGGGGCTACACCTTC. Translating it yields CASSRSGSRGYTF.

The sample holds a few counts of this clonotype. The chain recombines TRBV30 with TRBJ1-4; possibly TRBD1 for D (5 bases). The CDR3 extends over 13 amino acids. The germline gives CDR1 GTSNPN, CDR2 SVGIG (reference sequence). V lost 2 bases to trimming and J lost 10 bases, with 14 bases between them. The DNA for the CDR3 is TGTGCCTGGAGTAAAGGGGACCTGGGAAAACTGTTTTTT. Its translation is CAWSKGDLGKLFF.

This clonotype was detected only a few times. This chain uses TRBV5-1 with TRBJ2-3; D perhaps matches TRBD2 (6 bases). Germline loops: CDR1 SGHRS, CDR2 YFSETQ. The CDR3 runs to 15 residues. The germline V and J ends were trimmed by 2 bases and 4 bases, with 14 bases remaining between them. CDR3 sequence reads: CASSLGAGWADTQYF. The CDR3 nucleotides are TGCGCCAGCAGCTTAGGTGCGGGGTGGGCAGATACGCAGTATTTT.

The rearrangement links TRBV7-3 to TRBJ2-2, with D perhaps TRBD2 (5 bases). Looked up from germline, CDR1 is SGHTA and CDR2 is FQGTGA. Trimming stripped 5 bases from V and 0 bases from J, with 13 bases between. The CDR3 spans 16 residues. CDR3 amino acids: CASSQGRVANTGELFF. Written as DNA, the CDR3 is TGTGCCAGCAGCCAAGGGAGAGTCGCGAACACCGGGGAGCTGTTTTTT.

There are a few counts of this clonotype. The chain uses TRBV6-5 and TRBJ2-7; 9 bases are shared with TRBD2. Germline V gene sequence: CDR1 MNHEY, CDR2 SVGAGI. J was trimmed by 3 bases and V by 5 bases; bases with no gene match: 5. The CDR3 spans 14 residues. The CDR3, as DNA: TGTGCCAGCAGTAACCCAGCGGGGGGCTACGAGCAGTACTTC. Residues: CASSNPAGGYEQYF.

This clonotype was detected a few times. V usage is TRBV29-1 and J usage is TRBJ2-5, with 12 bases that match TRBD2. V shed 6 bases, J shed 5 bases, and the junction held 7 bases outside the gene matches. Germline V gene lookup returns CDR1 SQVTM and CDR2 ANQGSEA. The CDR3 spans 14 residues. The CDR3 sequence is CSVSSGRARETQYF. CDR3 coding DNA: TGCAGCGTCTCTAGCGGGAGGGCCCGGGAGACCCAGTACTTC.

The chain carries TRBV11-2 and TRBJ2-7, with unresolved D. The germline CDR1 and CDR2 sequences are SGHAT and FQNNGV. CDR3 length: 11 amino acids. V was cut by 1 base and J by 7 bases, with 5 bases left in between. This CDR3 is CASSLAWEQYF. DNA of the CDR3: TGTGCCAGCAGCTTAGCGTGGGAGCAGTACTTC.

This clonotype was picked up a small number of times. This CDR3 reads CASSLEQGGSYEQYF. The CDR3, as DNA: TGTGCCAGCAGCTTAGAGCAGGGGGGATCCTACGAGCAGTACTTC. The chain recombines TRBV7-8 with TRBJ2-7, with a possible D match to TRBD1 (7 bases). V shed 1 base and J shed 1 base, with 11 bases lying between them. This CDR3 is built from 15 residues. Germline CDR1 SGHVS, CDR2 FQNEAQ.

The chain employs TRBV24-1 and TRBJ1-5; D gene ambiguous. Germline values: CDR1 KGHDR, CDR2 SFDVKD. Trimming stripped 2 bases from V and 6 bases from J, with 10 bases between. This CDR3 is 14 amino acids long. Here the CDR3 DNA reads TGTGCCACCAGTGATTCCAGATCCCCTCAGCCCCAGCATTTT. Translated, it gives CATSDSRSPQPQHF.

This clonotype was seen at least ten times. V and J are TRBV2 and TRBJ2-7, with D possibly matching TRBD1 (6 bases). The CDR3 runs 16 residues. V was pared by 5 bases and J by 2 bases, with 19 bases between. Germline CDR1 SNHLY, CDR2 FYNNEI. The DNA of the CDR3 is TGTGCCAGCAGTTACATTCAAACAGGGCTTGCCTACGAGCAGTACTTC. Its translation is CASSYIQTGLAYEQYF.

This clonotype occurred many times. V and J are TRBV5-1 and TRBJ1-1; no definite D call. Trimming took 0 bases from V and 0 from J, leaving 6 bases between them. This CDR3 is 14 amino acids long. Germline V gene lookup returns CDR1 SGHRS and CDR2 YFSETQ. The CDR3 DNA reads TGCGCCAGCAGCTTGGCAGGCATGAACACTGAAGCTTTCTTT. Translating gives CASSLAGMNTEAFF.

This rearrangement joins TRBV7-9 to TRBJ2-1; unclear D gene. This CDR3 has 15 residues. Germline lookup yields CDR1 SEHNR and CDR2 FQNEAQ (reference sequence). V was cut by 4 bases and J by 0 bases, with 10 bases left in between. The CDR3 here is CASSSPQDSYNEQFF. The CDR3 DNA reads TGTGCCAGCAGCTCCCCCCAGGACTCCTACAATGAGCAGTTCTTC.

The J gene is TRBJ2-7, the V gene TRBV5-1; 11 bases line up with TRBD2. This CDR3 has 16 amino acids. Trimming cost V 4 bases and J 6 bases; bases outside gene matches: 12. CDR1 and CDR2 (germline): SGHRS, YFSETQ. CDR3 nucleotides: TGCGCCAGCAGCAACCCCGGGGGACTAGCGGTAACCGAGCAGTACTTC. This sequence encodes CASSNPGGLAVTEQYF.

V usage is TRBV12-3 or TRBV12-4 and J usage is TRBJ1-4; D is undetermined. CDR3 length: 12 residues. V was pared by 4 bases and J by 7 bases, with 7 bases between. In DNA, the CDR3 is TGTGCCAGCAGTTCCCTGAGTGAAAAACTGTTTTTT. This codes for CASSSLSEKLFF.

V gene TRBV4-3 combines with J gene TRBJ2-5; 9 bases line up with TRBD2. This CDR3 has 16 residues. V was clipped by 1 base and J by 5 bases; unmatched bases: 8. CDR1 is LGHNA, CDR2 YSLEER, per germline. The CDR3 spells CASSQARLAGRETQYF. CDR3 DNA: TGCGCCAGCAGCCAAGCCCGCCTAGCGGGGCGGGAGACCCAGTACTTC.

This chain uses TRBV3-1 with TRBJ2-3, with 7 positions matching TRBD2. The CDR3 sequence is 19 residues long. The germline V gene encodes CDR1 LGHDT and CDR2 YNNKEL (reference sequence). Trimming removed 5 bases from V and 1 base from J; junction bases left unmatched: 18. The CDR3 region is CASSRRTSRRGFRTDTQYF. DNA of the CDR3: TGTGCCAGCAGCAGGCGAACTAGTCGGCGGGGGTTCCGCACAGATACGCAGTATTTT.

The J gene is TRBJ2-6, the V gene TRBV19, with 10 positions matching TRBD1. Trimming at V came to 5 bases and at J to 2 bases, leaving 6 bases not matched to a gene. Germline values: CDR1 LNHDA, CDR2 SQIVND (reference sequence). This CDR3 is built from 17 residues. The CDR3 DNA sequence: TGTGCCAGTAGTGCCCGGGACAGGGGTCCTGGGGCCAACGTCCTGACTTTC. This sequence encodes CASSARDRGPGANVLTF.

In this sample, this clonotype turned up a few times. The chain couples TRBV2 to TRBJ2-1; D is possibly TRBD1 or TRBD2 (6 bases each). The CDR3 runs to 14 residues. With 1 base removed from V and 15 bases from J, the gap between germline ends came to 19 bases. Germline V gene sequence: CDR1 SNHLY, CDR2 FYNNEI. Here the CDR3 reads CASSEENGGSQRFF. The CDR3 DNA reads TGTGCCAGCAGTGAAGAGAACGGGGGCTCCCAGAGGTTCTTC.

The chain combines TRBV7-9 with TRBJ1-1, with TRBD1 identical over 8 bases. The J segment lost 1 base and the V segment lost 7 bases, leaving 5 bases of the junction unmatched. The CDR3 is 14 residues long. The V gene's germline CDR1 is SEHNR and CDR2 FQNEAQ (reference sequence). CDR3: CASTDRGGNTEAFF. The CDR3 DNA reads TGTGCCAGCACCGACAGGGGCGGGAACACTGAAGCTTTCTTT.

CDR3 amino acids: CASTRRGLNQPQHF. DNA of the CDR3: TGTGCCAGCACCAGGAGGGGGCTCAATCAGCCCCAGCATTTT. V is TRBV21-1 and J is TRBJ1-5; the D call in the table, TRBD1, was not verified against the DNA. TRBV21-1 is classified as a pseudogene. The CDR3 is made up of 14 amino acids.

The chain links TRBV14 to TRBJ2-1; no definite D call. Trimming shortened V by 5 bases and J by 2 bases, and 10 bases separated the two germline ends. The CDR3 runs 14 residues. Germline loops: CDR1 SGHDN, CDR2 FVKESK. The CDR3 bases are TGTGCCAGCAGCGAAAGTAATACCTACAATGAGCAGTTCTTC. Protein product: CASSESNTYNEQFF.

The chain uses TRBV29-1 and TRBJ2-2, with 7 bases lining up with TRBD1. The CDR3 contains 15 residues. Germline trimming cut 6 bases from V and 6 bases from J; bases unmatched to any gene: 13. Per germline, CDR1 SQVTM and CDR2 ANQGSEA. The CDR3 DNA follows: TGCAGCGTATCAAGACAGGGTCCCCAGGCCGGGGAGCTGTTTTTT. Its protein product is CSVSRQGPQAGELFF.

Only a few counts were recorded for this clonotype. The CDR3: CSASRGDGGYEQYF. Written as DNA, the CDR3 is TGCAGTGCTAGTAGAGGGGACGGAGGCTACGAGCAGTACTTC. The chain combines TRBV20-1 with TRBJ2-7; either TRBD1 or TRBD2 may supply D (5 bases each). V shed 3 bases and J shed 3 bases, with 15 bases lying between them. CDR1 and CDR2 (germline): DFQATT, SNEGSKA (reference sequence). The CDR3 is 14 residues long.

CDR3 DNA sequence: TGCGCCAGCAGCCAGGATACCCCGGGCAGGGCGGGCAATCAGCCCCAGCATTTT. Its translation is CASSQDTPGRAGNQPQHF. The V gene is TRBV4-1, the J gene TRBJ1-5; the D gene is possibly TRBD1 (5 bases). V was shortened by 3 bases and J by 2 bases, with 20 bases between the two germline ends. Germline V gene lookup returns CDR1 MGHRA and CDR2 YSYEKL. The CDR3 covers 18 residues.

Many counts were recorded for this clonotype. The rearrangement joins TRBV29-1 to TRBJ1-4, with D possibly TRBD1 on 5 matching bases. The CDR3 sequence is 12 residues long. Between the trimmed V and J ends, which lost 6 bases and 8 bases, there was a span of 13 bases. CDR1 is SQVTM, CDR2 ANQGSEA, per germline. For the CDR3, the DNA is TGCAGCGTAGGGCCAGGGCGGGAAAAACTGTTTTTT. Translating gives CSVGPGREKLFF.

This chain uses TRBV20-1 with TRBJ1-1, with a possible D match to TRBD1 (5 bases). The CDR3 has 14 residues. The V end lost 3 bases, the J end lost 0 bases, and 11 bases lay between the germline ends. The V gene's germline CDR1 is DFQATT and CDR2 SNEGSKA (reference sequence). The CDR3 DNA sequence: TGCAGTGCTAGTCCAGGGAATCTGAACACTGAAGCTTTCTTT. Translation: CSASPGNLNTEAFF.

This chain connects TRBV5-1 to TRBJ2-1; 14 nucleotides agree with TRBD2. The CDR3 extends over 17 amino acids. Looked up from germline, CDR1 is SGHRS and CDR2 is YFSETQ. After removal of 4 bases from V and 7 bases from J, the junction contained 10 bases not matched to a gene. The CDR3, as DNA: TGCGCCAGCAGCACTCCCCTGACTAGCGGGAGGGCAAATGAGCAGTTCTTC. This sequence encodes CASSTPLTSGRANEQFF.